This is a list of T cell receptor beta chains from one sample in a study of shared clonotypes between healthy human individuals. Clones were sequenced by immunoSEQ multiplex PCR, and TCRdb holds only the in-frame ones, with some missing. The sample shows about 1,900,000 clones, over 85% of them seen only once. Input material: naive CD8+ T cells sorted from blood. The receptors were gathered from a man between 18 and 29 years old in good health. The CDR3 runs from the conserved cysteine through the conserved F or W. A D gene is named only where the DNA matches it firmly. Where a row states a size, it is once, few, many or the class of an expanded clone; other rows omit it.

d_gene,v_gene,abundance,j_gene,CDR3aa,CDR3nt
-,TRBV27,-,TRBJ1-5,CASSLDGNQPQHF,TGTGCCAGCAGTTTAGATGGGAATCAGCCCCAGCATTTT
-,TRBV11-2,-,TRBJ2-5,CASSPDAVGWETQYF,TGTGCCAGCAGTCCCGACGCCGTCGGGTGGGAGACCCAGTACTTC
-,TRBV7-2,-,TRBJ2-1,CASTDSYNEQFF,TGTGCCAGCACGGACAGCTACAATGAGCAGTTCTTC
TRBD1,TRBV5-4,once,TRBJ1-1,CASSRTGPTEAFF,TGTGCCAGCAGCAGGACAGGGCCCACTGAAGCTTTCTTT
-,TRBV7-2,-,TRBJ1-1,CASSLGHGEAFF,TGTGCCAGCAGCTTAGGACATGGTGAAGCTTTCTTT
-,TRBV27,-,TRBJ2-3,CASSLGVIADTQYF,TGTGCCAGCAGTTTAGGGGTCATAGCAGATACGCAGTATTTT
-,TRBV4-1,-,TRBJ1-6,CASSQREGFGGSPLHF,TGCGCCAGCAGCCAAAGAGAGGGTTTCGGGGGTTCACCCCTCCACTTT
-,TRBV20-1,-,TRBJ2-2,CSASTLGELFF,TGCAGTGCTAGTACCCTTGGGGAGCTGTTTTTT
TRBD1,TRBV7-2,-,TRBJ1-2,CASSPTGYAAYGYTF,TGTGCCAGCAGCCCGACAGGGTACGCCGCCTATGGCTACACCTTC
-,TRBV10-3,-,TRBJ1-2,CAISEAQGLLNYGYTF,TGTGCCATCAGTGAGGCACAGGGCTTGCTTAATTATGGCTACACCTTC
-,TRBV6-5,-,TRBJ1-1,CASSYVNTEAFF,TGTGCCAGCAGTTACGTAAACACTGAAGCTTTCTTT
-,TRBV9,-,TRBJ2-7,CASSVAPTGHSYEQYF,TGTGCCAGCAGCGTAGCTCCTACGGGCCATTCCTACGAGCAGTACTTC
-,TRBV28,-,TRBJ1-4,CASSPPGTATNEKLFF,TGTGCCAGCAGTCCCCCAGGGACCGCAACTAATGAAAAACTGTTTTTT
-,TRBV6-1,-,TRBJ2-7,CASSVIADYEQYF,TGTGCCAGCAGTGTCATAGCGGACTACGAGCAGTACTTC
TRBD1,TRBV9,-,TRBJ2-1,CASSVQGGRGEQFF,TGTGCCAGCAGTGTCCAAGGGGGCCGTGGTGAGCAGTTCTTC
-,TRBV18,-,TRBJ1-2,CASSPPYGHYGYTF,TGTGCCAGCTCACCACCATACGGCCACTATGGCTACACCTTC
-,TRBV25-1,-,TRBJ2-1,CASSGTELVSYNEQFF,TGTGCCAGCAGCGGGACTGAACTAGTCTCCTACAATGAGCAGTTCTTC
-,TRBV4-3,-,TRBJ1-6,CASSQEGSPLHF,TGCGCCAGCAGCCAAGAAGGTTCACCCCTCCACTTT
-,TRBV9,once,TRBJ1-1,CASSVGGQAAFF,TGTGCCAGCAGCGTAGGGGGGCAGGCAGCTTTCTTT
TRBD2,TRBV7-9,-,TRBJ2-1,CASSLVLAGLEQFF,TGTGCCAGCAGCTTAGTCCTAGCGGGGCTTGAGCAGTTCTTC
-,TRBV27,-,TRBJ2-2,CASSLYPGTPNTGELFF,TGTGCCAGCAGTTTATATCCGGGGACACCGAACACCGGGGAGCTGTTTTTT
TRBD1,TRBV10-3,-,TRBJ1-3,CAISESWTGGNTIYF,TGTGCCATCAGTGAGTCCTGGACAGGTGGAAACACCATATATTTT
TRBD2,TRBV25-1,-,TRBJ2-1,CASSKGSGGDNEQFF,TGTGCCAGCAGTAAGGGAAGCGGGGGGGACAATGAGCAGTTCTTC
-,TRBV11-2,-,TRBJ2-7,CASSFGLSYEQYF,TGTGCCAGCAGCTTCGGGCTTTCCTACGAGCAGTACTTC
TRBD1,TRBV6-6,-,TRBJ1-2,CASSPLRQGDYGYTF,TGTGCCAGCAGTCCCCTTAGGCAGGGGGACTATGGCTACACCTTC
-,TRBV6-5,-,TRBJ1-2,CASAPEGSYGYTF,TGTGCCAGCGCCCCGGAAGGATCCTATGGCTACACCTTC
TRBD2,TRBV5-4,-,TRBJ2-7,CASSGTSYEQYF,TGTGCCAGCAGCGGGACTAGCTACGAGCAGTACTTC
-,TRBV19,-,TRBJ1-1,CASSLALNTEAFF,TGTGCCAGTAGCTTGGCGCTGAACACTGAAGCTTTCTTT
-,TRBV6-1,-,TRBJ1-5,CASSEAGGPQHF,TGTGCCAGCAGTGAAGCAGGAGGGCCCCAGCATTTT
-,TRBV27,once,TRBJ1-4,CASSSLWGLGEKLFF,TGTGCCAGCAGTTCCCTATGGGGTCTGGGTGAAAAACTGTTTTTT